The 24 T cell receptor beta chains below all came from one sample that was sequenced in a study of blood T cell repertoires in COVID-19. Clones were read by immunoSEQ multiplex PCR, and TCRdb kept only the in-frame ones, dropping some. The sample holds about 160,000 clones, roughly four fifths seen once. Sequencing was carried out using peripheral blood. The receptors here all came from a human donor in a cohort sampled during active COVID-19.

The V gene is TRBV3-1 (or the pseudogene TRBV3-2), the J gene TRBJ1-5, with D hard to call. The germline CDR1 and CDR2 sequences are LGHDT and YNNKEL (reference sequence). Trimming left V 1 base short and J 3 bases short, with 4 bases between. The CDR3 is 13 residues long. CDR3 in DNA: TGTGCCAGCAGCCAAGCGTTCAATCAGCCCCAGCATTTT. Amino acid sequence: CASSQAFNQPQHF.

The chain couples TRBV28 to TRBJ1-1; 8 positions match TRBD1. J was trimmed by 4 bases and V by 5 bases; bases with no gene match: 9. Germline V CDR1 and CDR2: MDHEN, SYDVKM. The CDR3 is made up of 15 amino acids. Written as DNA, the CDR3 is TGTGCCAGCAGTCACCGACAGGGGAGGAGCACTGAAGCTTTCTTT. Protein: CASSHRQGRSTEAFF.

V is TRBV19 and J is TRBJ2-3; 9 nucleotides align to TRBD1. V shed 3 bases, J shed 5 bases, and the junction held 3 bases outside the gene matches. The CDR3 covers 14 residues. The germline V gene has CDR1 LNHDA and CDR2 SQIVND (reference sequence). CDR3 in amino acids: CASSILTGGDTQYF. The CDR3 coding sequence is TGTGCCAGTAGTATCCTGACAGGGGGAGATACGCAGTATTTT.

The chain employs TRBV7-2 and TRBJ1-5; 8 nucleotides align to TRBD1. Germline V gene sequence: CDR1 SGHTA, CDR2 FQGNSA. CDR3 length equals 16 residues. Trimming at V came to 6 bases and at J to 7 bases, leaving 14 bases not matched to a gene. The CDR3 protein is CASSLSAGGAGQPQHF. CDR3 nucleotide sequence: TGTGCCAGCAGTCTATCTGCAGGGGGCGCAGGGCAGCCCCAGCATTTT.

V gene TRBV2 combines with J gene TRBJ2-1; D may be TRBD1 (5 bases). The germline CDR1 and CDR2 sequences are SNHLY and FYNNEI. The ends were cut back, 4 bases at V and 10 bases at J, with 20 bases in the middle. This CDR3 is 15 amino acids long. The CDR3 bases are TGTGCCAGCAGTGGCGACAGCTGGCCTTCAATGGAGCAGTTCTTC. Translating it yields CASSGDSWPSMEQFF.

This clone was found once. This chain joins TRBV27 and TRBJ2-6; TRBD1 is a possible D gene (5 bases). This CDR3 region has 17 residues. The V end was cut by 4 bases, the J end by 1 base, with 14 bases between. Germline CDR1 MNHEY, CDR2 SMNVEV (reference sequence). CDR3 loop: CASSSTAGSSGANVLTF. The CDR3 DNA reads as TGTGCCAGCAGTTCGACAGCTGGATCGTCTGGGGCCAACGTCCTGACTTTC.

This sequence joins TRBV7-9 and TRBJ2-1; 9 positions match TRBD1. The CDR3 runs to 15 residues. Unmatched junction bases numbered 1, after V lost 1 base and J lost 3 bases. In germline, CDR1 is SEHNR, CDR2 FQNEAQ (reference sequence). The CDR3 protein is CASSLGDRVYNEQFF. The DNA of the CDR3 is TGTGCCAGCAGCTTAGGGGACAGGGTCTACAATGAGCAGTTCTTC.

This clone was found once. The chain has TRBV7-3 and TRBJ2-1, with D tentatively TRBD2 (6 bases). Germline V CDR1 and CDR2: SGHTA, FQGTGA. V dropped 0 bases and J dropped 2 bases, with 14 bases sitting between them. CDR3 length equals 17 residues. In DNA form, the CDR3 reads TGTGCCAGCAGCTTAACGCCGGCGGCGGGACCCTACAATGAGCAGTTCTTC. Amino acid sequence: CASSLTPAAGPYNEQFF.

The DNA of the CDR3 is TGCGCCAGCAGCCACGACAGGTTAACTAATGAAAAACTGTTTTTT. Amino acid sequence: CASSHDRLTNEKLFF. The V call is TRBV4-3, the J call TRBJ1-4; a weak D match, TRBD1 (6 bases). Germline V gives CDR1 LGHNA, CDR2 YSLEER. Trimming took off 3 bases at V and 1 base at J, with 9 bases between the two ends. This CDR3 has 15 amino acids.

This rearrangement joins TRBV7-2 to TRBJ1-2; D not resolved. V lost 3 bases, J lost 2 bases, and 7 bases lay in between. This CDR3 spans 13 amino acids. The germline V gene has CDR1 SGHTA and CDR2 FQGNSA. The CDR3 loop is CASSFTANYGYTF. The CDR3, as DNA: TGTGCCAGCAGCTTTACTGCAAACTATGGCTACACCTTC.

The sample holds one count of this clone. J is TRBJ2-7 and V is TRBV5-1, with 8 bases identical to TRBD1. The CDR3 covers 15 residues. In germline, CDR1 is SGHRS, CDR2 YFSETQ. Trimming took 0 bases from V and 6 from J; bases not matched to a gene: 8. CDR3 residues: CASSLETGAPPEQYF. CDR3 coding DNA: TGCGCCAGCAGCTTGGAGACAGGGGCTCCCCCCGAGCAGTACTTC.

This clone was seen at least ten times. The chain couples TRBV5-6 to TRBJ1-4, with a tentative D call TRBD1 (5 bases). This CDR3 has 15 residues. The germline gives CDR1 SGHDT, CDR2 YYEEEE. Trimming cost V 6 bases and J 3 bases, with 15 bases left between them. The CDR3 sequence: CASKEEGKANEKLFF. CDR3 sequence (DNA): TGTGCCAGCAAGGAGGAGGGGAAGGCTAATGAAAAACTGTTTTTT.

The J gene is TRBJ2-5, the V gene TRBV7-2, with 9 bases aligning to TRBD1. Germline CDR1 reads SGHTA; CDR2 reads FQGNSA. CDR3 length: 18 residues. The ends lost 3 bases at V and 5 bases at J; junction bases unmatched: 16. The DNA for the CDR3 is TGTGCCAGCAGCTTCGTATTAGGGACAGGGCCTAGGTGGGAGACCCAGTACTTC. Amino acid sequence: CASSFVLGTGPRWETQYF.

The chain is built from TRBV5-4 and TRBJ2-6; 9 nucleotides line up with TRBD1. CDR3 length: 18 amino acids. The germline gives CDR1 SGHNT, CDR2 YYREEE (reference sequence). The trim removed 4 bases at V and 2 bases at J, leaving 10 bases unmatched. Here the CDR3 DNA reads TGTGCCAGCAGCACGGACAGGGGAGGATACCCTGGGGCCAACGTCCTGACTTTC. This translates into CASSTDRGGYPGANVLTF.

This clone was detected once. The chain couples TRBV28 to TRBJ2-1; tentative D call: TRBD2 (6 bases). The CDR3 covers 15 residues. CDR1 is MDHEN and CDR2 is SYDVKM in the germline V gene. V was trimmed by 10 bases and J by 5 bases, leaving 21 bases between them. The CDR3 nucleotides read TGTGCCACATCCTGGGACCGGGAGTACAACAATGAGCAGTTCTTC. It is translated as CATSWDREYNNEQFF.

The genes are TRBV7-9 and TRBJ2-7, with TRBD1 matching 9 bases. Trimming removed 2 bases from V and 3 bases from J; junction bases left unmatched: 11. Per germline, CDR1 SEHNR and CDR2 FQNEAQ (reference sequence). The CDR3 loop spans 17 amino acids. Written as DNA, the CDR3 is TGTGCCAGCAGCTTATCGGACAGGGGAAATTATCACTACGAGCAGTACTTC. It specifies CASSLSDRGNYHYEQYF.

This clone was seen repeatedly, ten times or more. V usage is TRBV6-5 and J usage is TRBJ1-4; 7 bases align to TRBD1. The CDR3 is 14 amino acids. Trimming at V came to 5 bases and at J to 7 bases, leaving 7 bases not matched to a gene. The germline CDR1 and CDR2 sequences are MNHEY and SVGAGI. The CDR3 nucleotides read TGTGCCAGCAGTAAGACAGGGTCAGGTGAAAAACTGTTTTTT. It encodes CASSKTGSGEKLFF.

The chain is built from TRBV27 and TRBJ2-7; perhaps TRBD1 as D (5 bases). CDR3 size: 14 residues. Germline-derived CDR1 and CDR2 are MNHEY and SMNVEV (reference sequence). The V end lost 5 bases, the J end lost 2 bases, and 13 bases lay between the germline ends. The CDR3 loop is CASSGAGYPYEQYF. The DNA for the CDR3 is TGTGCCAGCAGTGGGGCAGGGTACCCCTACGAGCAGTACTTC.

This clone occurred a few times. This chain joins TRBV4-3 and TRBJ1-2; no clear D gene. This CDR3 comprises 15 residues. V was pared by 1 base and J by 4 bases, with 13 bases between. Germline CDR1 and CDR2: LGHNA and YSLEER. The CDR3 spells CASSQAGRLLYGYTF. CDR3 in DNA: TGCGCCAGCAGCCAAGCCGGTCGTCTGCTCTATGGCTACACCTTC.

CDR3 sequence (DNA): TGTGCCAGCAGGTATGGACAGAACACTGAAGCTTTCTTT. Its protein product is CASRYGQNTEAFF. V usage is TRBV6-5 and J usage is TRBJ1-1; a possible D gene is TRBD1 (5 bases). The germline V gene has CDR1 MNHEY and CDR2 SVGAGI. The CDR3 contains 13 residues. Trimming left V 6 bases short and J 1 base short, with 9 bases between.

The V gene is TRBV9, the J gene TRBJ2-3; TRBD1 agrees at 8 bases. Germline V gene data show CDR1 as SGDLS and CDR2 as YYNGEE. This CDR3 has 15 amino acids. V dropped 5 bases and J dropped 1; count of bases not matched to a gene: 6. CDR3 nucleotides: TGTGCCAGCAGAAACCCGGGACAGGGCACAGATACGCAGTATTTT. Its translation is CASRNPGQGTDTQYF.

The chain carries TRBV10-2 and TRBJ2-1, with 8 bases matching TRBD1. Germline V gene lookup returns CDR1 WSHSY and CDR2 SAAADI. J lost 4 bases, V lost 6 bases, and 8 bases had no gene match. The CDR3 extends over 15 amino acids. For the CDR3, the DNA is TGCGCCAGCAGATCCGGGACAGGTCTTTACAATGAGCAGTTCTTC. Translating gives CASRSGTGLYNEQFF.

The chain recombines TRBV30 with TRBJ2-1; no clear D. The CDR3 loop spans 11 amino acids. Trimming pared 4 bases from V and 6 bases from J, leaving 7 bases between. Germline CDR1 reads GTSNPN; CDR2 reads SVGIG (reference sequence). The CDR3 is CAWTLSNEQFF. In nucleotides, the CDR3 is TGTGCCTGGACGCTATCCAATGAGCAGTTCTTC.

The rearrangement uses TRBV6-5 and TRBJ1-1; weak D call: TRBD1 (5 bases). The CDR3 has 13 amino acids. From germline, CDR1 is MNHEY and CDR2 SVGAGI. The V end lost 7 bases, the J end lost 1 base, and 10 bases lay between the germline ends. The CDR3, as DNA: TGTGCCAGCAACCGCAGGGCGAACACTGAAGCTTTCTTT. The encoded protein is CASNRRANTEAFF.